This TCR beta chain was recorded in a study of shared clonotypes between healthy human individuals. This CDR3 is 15 amino acids long. The germline V gene encodes CDR1 KGHSH and CDR2 LQKENI. V lost 3 bases and J lost 8; bases outside the gene matches: 7. TCRdb keeps only in-frame clones here, not all; method: immunoSEQ multiplex PCR. This sample carries under 1,100,000 clones, about 75% of them seen once, and the ten largest clones take roughly 1.4%. Of note for this clone: Its antigen is unknown.

Study outcomes and limitations: Sequencing depth was expected to influence donor clonotype sharing.

Sequencing was done on a sample of memory CD4+ T cells sorted from blood. The subset was: CD45RA-negative fraction. This clonotype was obtained from a man aged 18-30 years in good health. The rearrangement joins TRBV18 to TRBJ2-1; 10 bases are shared with TRBD1. The CDR3 is CASSPRQGARDEQFF. The CDR3 bases are TGTGCCAGCTCACCTCGACAGGGGGCGCGTGATGAGCAGTTCTTC.